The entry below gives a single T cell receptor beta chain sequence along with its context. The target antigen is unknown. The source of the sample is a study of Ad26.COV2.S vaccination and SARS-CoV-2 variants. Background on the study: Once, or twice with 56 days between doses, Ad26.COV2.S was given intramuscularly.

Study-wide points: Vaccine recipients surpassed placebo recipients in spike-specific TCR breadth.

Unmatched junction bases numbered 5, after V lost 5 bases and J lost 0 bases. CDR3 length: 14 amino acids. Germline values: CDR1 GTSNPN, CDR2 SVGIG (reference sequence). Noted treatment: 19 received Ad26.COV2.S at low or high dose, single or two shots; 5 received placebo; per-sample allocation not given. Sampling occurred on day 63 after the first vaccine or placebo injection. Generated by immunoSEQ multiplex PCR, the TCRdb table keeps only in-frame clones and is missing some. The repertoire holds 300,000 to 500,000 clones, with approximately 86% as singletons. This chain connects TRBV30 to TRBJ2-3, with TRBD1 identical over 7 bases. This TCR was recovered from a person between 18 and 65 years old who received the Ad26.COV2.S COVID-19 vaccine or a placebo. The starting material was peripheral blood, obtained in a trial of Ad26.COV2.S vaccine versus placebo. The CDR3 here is CAWQTGPSTDTQYF. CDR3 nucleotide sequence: TGTGCCTGGCAGACAGGGCCCAGCACAGATACGCAGTATTTT.